This T cell receptor (beta chain) derives from a study of cytomegalovirus exposure and HLA in healthy donors. Looking at the study overall: Unique TCRs from HLA-typed donors, about 85 million of them, were held in an early data release. Findings of the study overall: Later on, analysis showed that most CMV-associated TCR beta chains appeared to be HLA-restricted. Diagnosis of cytomegalovirus status made by the classifier reportedly showed high specificity and sensitivity.

It was with 60 Vbeta and 13 Jbeta primers that the PCR ran. Sequencing used immunoSEQ multiplex PCR; TCRdb keeps in-frame clones, though not all of them. The data show approximately 120,000 clones, around 80% seen once. Trimming shortened V by 1 base and J by 1 base, and 14 bases separated the two germline ends. CDR3 length: 16 residues. The V gene's germline CDR1 is GTSNPN and CDR2 SVGIG (reference sequence). A remark on this clone: As yet, its antigen is unknown.

Sequencing was carried out using PBMCs. The V call is TRBV30, the J call TRBJ1-3; unclear D gene. The receptor's source is a man over 45 in good health and CMV-seronegative. The CDR3 loop reads CAWSGTRTGSGNTIYF. For the CDR3, the DNA is TGTGCCTGGAGTGGAACCAGAACGGGGTCTGGAAACACCATATATTTT.